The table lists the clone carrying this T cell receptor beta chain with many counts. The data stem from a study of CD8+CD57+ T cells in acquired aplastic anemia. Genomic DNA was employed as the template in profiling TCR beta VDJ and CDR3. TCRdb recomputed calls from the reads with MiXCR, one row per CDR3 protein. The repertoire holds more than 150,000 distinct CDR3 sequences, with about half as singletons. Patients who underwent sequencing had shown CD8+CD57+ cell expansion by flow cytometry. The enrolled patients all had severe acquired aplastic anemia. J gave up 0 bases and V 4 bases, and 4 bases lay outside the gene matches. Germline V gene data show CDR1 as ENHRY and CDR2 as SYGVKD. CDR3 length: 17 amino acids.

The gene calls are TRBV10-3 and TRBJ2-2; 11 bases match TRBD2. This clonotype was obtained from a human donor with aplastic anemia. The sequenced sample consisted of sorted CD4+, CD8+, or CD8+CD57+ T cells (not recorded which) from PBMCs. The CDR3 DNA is TGTGCCATCAGTGGTATAGCGGGAGGGACGAACACCGGGGAGCTGTTTTTT. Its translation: CAISGIAGGTNTGELFF.